Given below is one TCR beta chain in context. These data belong to a study of blood T cell repertoires in COVID-19. For the study at large: Sources were T cells, B-cell-depleted T cells, or PBMCs; the material itself was cDNA or gDNA.

The CDR3 spans 13 residues. CDR1 is ENHRY and CDR2 is SYGVKD in the germline V gene. Trimming shortened V by 6 bases and J by 2 bases, and 10 bases separated the two germline ends. Patients of the Seattle cohort, enrolled during active infection, were followed longitudinally. In the original workflow: Estimation of nucleated cell counts relied on the amplification of reference gene primers. Generated by immunoSEQ multiplex PCR, the TCRdb table keeps only in-frame clones and is missing some. The V and J calls and clone size are taken from that table; D and trimming were inferred from the DNA. The table records 400,000 to 450,000 clones, approximately 91% of them present only once.

The J gene is TRBJ1-2, the V gene TRBV10-3, with D tentatively TRBD1 (5 bases). The TCR comes from a woman aged 35 to 49 with COVID-19, enrolled during active disease. The sequenced material came from peripheral blood. The CDR3: CAISRDLNYGYTF. The CDR3 bases are TGTGCCATCAGCCGGGACTTGAACTATGGCTACACCTTC.